This passage covers 28 T cell receptor beta chains from one sample sequenced in a study of technical replicates of blood from a few donors. Data came from immunoSEQ multiplex PCR; TCRdb stores just in-frame clones and leaves some out. The profile covers about 79,000 clones, with roughly 94% appearing a single time and 0.26% taken by the ten largest. The sample consisted of T cells isolated from PBMCs. The receptors were sampled from a human donor in good health.

The chain joins TRBV27 to TRBJ1-1; a weak D match, TRBD1 (5 bases). Germline values: CDR1 MNHEY, CDR2 SMNVEV (reference sequence). V was pared by 1 base and J by 1 base, with 10 bases between. CDR3 size: 15 residues. The CDR3 DNA is TGTGCCAGCAGTTTATGGGGGGGTACGAACACTGAAGCTTTCTTT. Translated, it gives CASSLWGGTNTEAFF.

The chain has TRBV27 and TRBJ2-1; TRBD2 matches at 8 bases. Looked up from germline, CDR1 is MNHEY and CDR2 is SMNVEV (reference sequence). After removal of 10 bases from V and 2 bases from J, the junction contained 7 bases not matched to a gene. The CDR3 has 14 amino acids. CDR3 coding DNA: TGTGCCACCGGGAACGGGGGGGCCTACAATGAGCAGTTCTTC. It codes for CATGNGGAYNEQFF.

The V and J genes are TRBV6-5 and TRBJ1-2; tentatively, D is TRBD1 (5 bases). Trimming took 2 bases from V and 2 from J, leaving 9 bases between them. The CDR3 extends over 14 amino acids. In germline, CDR1 is MNHEY, CDR2 SVGAGI. CDR3 loop: CASSYGRENYGYTF. The CDR3 DNA reads TGTGCCAGCAGTTACGGCAGGGAAAACTATGGCTACACCTTC.

This clone was seen a few times. J is TRBJ1-1 and V is TRBV7-3; D possibly corresponds to TRBD1 (5 bases). Trimming stripped 2 bases from V and 3 bases from J, with 10 bases between. From germline, CDR1 is SGHTA and CDR2 FQGTGA. The CDR3 contains 14 residues. The CDR3, as DNA: TGTGCCAGCAGCTTAGAAGGGGTTCACACTGAAGCTTTCTTT. The encoded protein is CASSLEGVHTEAFF. Supplemented by reference TRBV7-3 and TRBJ1-1, the full variable domain reads GAGVSQTPSNKVTEKGKYVELRCDPISGHTALYWYRQSLGQGPEFLIYFQGTGAADDSGLPNDRFFAVRPEGSVSTLKIQRTERGDSAVYLCASSLEGVHTEAFFGQGTRLTVV.

The chain carries TRBV18 and TRBJ1-1; D unresolved. CDR1 is KGHSH and CDR2 is LQKENI in the germline V gene. V was pared by 6 bases and J by 1 base, with 9 bases between. This CDR3 is built from 13 residues. The DNA for the CDR3 is TGTGCCAGCTCTGGGAGCGAGAACACTGAAGCTTTCTTT. Translating it yields CASSGSENTEAFF.

This clone appeared a single time. This CDR3 reads CASSYQREGPSGYTF. CDR3 bases: TGTGCCAGCAGTTACCAGAGGGAGGGGCCAAGTGGCTACACCTTC. The chain employs TRBV6-5 and TRBJ1-2; possible D gene TRBD1, 5 bases. V was trimmed by 2 bases and J by 7 bases, leaving 17 bases between them. The CDR3 spans 15 residues. Germline-derived CDR1 and CDR2 are MNHEY and SVGAGI.

This clone was recorded once. This rearrangement joins TRBV12-5 to TRBJ2-7; 10 nucleotides align to TRBD2. The germline V gene encodes CDR1 LGHNT and CDR2 FRNRAP. The length of the CDR3 is 14 residues. The junction had 2 bases not matched to a gene; V was cut back by 1 base and J by 5 bases. Written as DNA, the CDR3 is TGTGCTAGTGGTTTGGGGACTAGCGGCGACGAGCAGTACTTC. Its translation is CASGLGTSGDEQYF.

V is TRBV11-3 and J is TRBJ2-3; the D gene is possibly TRBD2 (5 bases). CDR1 SGHNT and CDR2 YENEEA come from the germline V gene. Trimming shortened V by 2 bases and J by 4 bases, and 10 bases separated the two germline ends. This CDR3 has 14 amino acids. CDR3 loop: CASSLTGKADTQYF. The DNA for the CDR3 is TGTGCCAGCAGCTTAACGGGAAAAGCAGATACGCAGTATTTT.

The genes are TRBV15 and TRBJ1-2; D unclear. Germline lookup yields CDR1 LNHNV and CDR2 YYDKDF (reference sequence). V was shortened by 0 bases and J by 4 bases, with 3 bases between the two germline ends. The length of the CDR3 is 12 residues. This CDR3 reads CATSRDSYGYTF. In nucleotides, the CDR3 is TGTGCCACCAGCAGAGACAGCTATGGCTACACCTTC.

V and J are TRBV6-6 and TRBJ1-1; no firm D call. The CDR3 has 16 residues. Germline V gene lookup returns CDR1 MNHNY and CDR2 SVGAGI (reference sequence). Trimming removed 0 bases from V and 1 base from J, with 12 bases in between. The CDR3 loop reads CASSYSGSRRNTEAFF. In nucleotides, the CDR3 is TGTGCCAGCAGTTACTCCGGGTCCCGGAGGAACACTGAAGCTTTCTTT.

The rearrangement uses TRBV5-8 and TRBJ2-6; D uncertain. The CDR3 runs to 14 residues. Trimming stripped 5 bases from V and 2 bases from J, with 8 bases between. The V gene's germline CDR1 is SGHTS and CDR2 YDEGEE. The chain's CDR3 is CASRSPPGANVLTF. CDR3 coding DNA: TGTGCCAGCAGATCTCCTCCTGGGGCCAACGTCCTGACTTTC.

The CDR3 coding sequence is TGCGCCAGCAGCCAAGCCCGGCGGGACTCCTACGAGCAGTACTTC. It encodes CASSQARRDSYEQYF. The chain has TRBV4-1 and TRBJ2-7; D perhaps matches TRBD2 (6 bases). This CDR3 comprises 15 residues. V lost 1 base and J lost 0, with 10 bases in between. Germline assignment: CDR1 MGHRA and CDR2 YSYEKL.

The chain couples TRBV4-1 to TRBJ2-1; possibly TRBD2 for D (5 bases). Germline V gives CDR1 MGHRA, CDR2 YSYEKL. This CDR3 is 17 amino acids long. Trimming took 1 base from V and 1 from J, leaving 14 bases between them. The CDR3 here is CASSQGFLSGSYNEQFF. DNA of the CDR3: TGCGCCAGCAGCCAAGGATTCCTGAGCGGTTCCTACAATGAGCAGTTCTTC.

CDR3 loop: CASSTRGSGQETQYF. For the CDR3, the DNA is TGTGCCAGTAGTACCCGAGGCTCAGGGCAAGAGACCCAGTACTTC. This chain connects TRBV19 to TRBJ2-5, with D tentatively TRBD1 (5 bases). CDR1 LNHDA and CDR2 SQIVND come from the germline V gene (reference sequence). The CDR3 covers 15 residues. V dropped 4 bases and J dropped 2 bases, with 14 bases sitting between them.

The rearrangement joins TRBV14 to TRBJ1-2; D is unclear. The CDR3 extends over 13 amino acids. V was trimmed by 2 bases and J by 1 base, leaving 5 bases between them. Germline V gene sequence: CDR1 SGHDN, CDR2 FVKESK. The CDR3 DNA reads TGTGCCAGCAGCCAACCCTTTAACTATGGCTACACCTTC. Translating it yields CASSQPFNYGYTF.

The J gene is TRBJ2-7, the V gene TRBV5-1, with 7 bases aligning to TRBD1. The CDR3 is made up of 16 amino acids. The trim removed 8 bases at V and 0 bases at J, leaving 14 bases unmatched. The germline V gene encodes CDR1 SGHRS and CDR2 YFSETQ. The chain's CDR3 is CARIGWSQGDSYEQYF. The CDR3 DNA reads as TGCGCCAGGATCGGCTGGTCTCAGGGGGACTCCTACGAGCAGTACTTC.

This clone was seen just once. The chain joins TRBV29-1 to TRBJ2-1; 7 bases are shared with TRBD2. This CDR3 spans 15 amino acids. J lost 8 bases, V lost 7 bases, and 17 bases had no gene match. Germline assignment: CDR1 SQVTM and CDR2 ANQGSEA. The CDR3 nucleotides are TGCAGCGCGTGTCGGATTGAGCGGGATGTCGATGAGCAGTTCTTC. This codes for CSACRIERDVDEQFF.

The chain has TRBV19 and TRBJ1-6; D remains unclear. Germline CDR1 LNHDA, CDR2 SQIVND (reference sequence). The CDR3 spans 12 residues. V was clipped by 7 bases and J by 16 bases, with 17 bases between them. The CDR3 reads CASMGDGLRLHF. In DNA, the CDR3 is TGTGCCAGTATGGGAGACGGGTTGCGGCTCCACTTT.

V and J are TRBV4-1 and TRBJ2-7, with TRBD2 matching 8 bases. Germline assignment: CDR1 MGHRA and CDR2 YSYEKL. Germline trimming cut 4 bases from V and 2 bases from J; bases unmatched to any gene: 7. This CDR3 has 15 amino acids. This CDR3 is CASSPTLAVTYEQYF. The CDR3 bases are TGCGCCAGCAGCCCTACACTAGCGGTAACCTACGAGCAGTACTTC.

This clone was recorded only once. This chain joins TRBV25-1 and TRBJ2-1; maybe TRBD2 (7 bases). V lost 5 bases and J 2 bases, leaving 10 bases between the germline ends. The CDR3 spans 14 residues. Germline V gene sequence: CDR1 MGHDK, CDR2 SYGVNS. CDR3 nucleotides: TGTGCCAGCAGTCGGGGGGCAGCCTACAATGAGCAGTTCTTC. Protein product: CASSRGAAYNEQFF.

The CDR3, as DNA: TGTGCCAGCGGACAGGGGGAAGTTCGGACCCTCCACTTT. Amino acids: CASGQGEVRTLHF. V gene TRBV2 combines with J gene TRBJ1-6; the match to TRBD1 covers 10 bases. CDR1 and CDR2 (germline): SNHLY, FYNNEI. V shed 8 bases and J 14 bases; nucleotides not matched to a gene: 9. This CDR3 has 13 residues.

V gene TRBV7-9 combines with J gene TRBJ1-5; the match to TRBD1 covers 8 bases. Per germline, CDR1 SEHNR and CDR2 FQNEAQ (reference sequence). V was clipped by 4 bases and J by 6 bases; unmatched bases: 14. The CDR3 loop spans 17 amino acids. The CDR3 DNA is TGTGCCAGCAGCTACGGGACCACAGGGGGAAGGCGTCAGCCCCAGCATTTT. Amino acids: CASSYGTTGGRRQPQHF.

The chain couples TRBV25-1 to TRBJ2-1; 7 bases are shared with TRBD1. V trimming: 7 bases; J trimming: 4 bases; junction bases outside the gene matches: 4. CDR3 length: 13 amino acids. Germline CDR1 and CDR2: MGHDK and SYGVNS. The CDR3 DNA reads TGTGCCAGCACGAGGGGGCCATACAATGAGCAGTTCTTC. It specifies CASTRGPYNEQFF.

The V call is TRBV2, the J call TRBJ2-1; 9 bases match TRBD2. Germline CDR1 SNHLY, CDR2 FYNNEI. V gave up 8 bases and J gave up 1 base; unmatched junction bases: 6. The CDR3 loop spans 15 amino acids. CDR3 amino acids: CASRIAGASYNEQFF. The CDR3 DNA follows: TGTGCCAGCCGAATAGCGGGGGCTTCCTACAATGAGCAGTTCTTC.

This chain connects TRBV19 to TRBJ2-1; 11 positions agree with TRBD1. This CDR3 has 15 residues. CDR1 is LNHDA and CDR2 is SQIVND in the germline V gene (reference sequence). Trimming at V came to 7 bases and at J to 7 bases, leaving 9 bases not matched to a gene. The CDR3 nucleotides are TGTGCCAGTATCCGGACAGGGGGCTTTTGGAATGAGCAGTTCTTC. Its protein product is CASIRTGGFWNEQFF.

The chain uses TRBV7-3 and TRBJ2-2; 12 nucleotides match TRBD2. This CDR3 region has 15 residues. J lost 4 bases, V lost 5 bases, and 2 bases had no gene match. The germline V gene encodes CDR1 SGHTA and CDR2 FQGTGA. The CDR3 region is CASSPGLAGTGELFF. CDR3 DNA sequence: TGTGCCAGCAGCCCGGGACTAGCGGGCACCGGGGAGCTGTTTTTT.

The genes are TRBV6-6 and TRBJ1-5; maybe TRBD1 (5 bases). This CDR3 is 13 amino acids long. Germline lookup yields CDR1 MNHNY and CDR2 SVGAGI (reference sequence). The V and J ends lost 4 bases and 7 bases respectively, with 11 bases between them. The CDR3 DNA follows: TGTGCCAGCAGTTGGGGGGGAGGCCAGCCCCAGCATTTT. This codes for CASSWGGGQPQHF.

CDR3 sequence (DNA): TGTGCCAGCTCGGTCCAGGGGAATATGGGTACTGAAGCTTTCTTT. Translated, it gives CASSVQGNMGTEAFF. The V call is TRBV6-4, the J call TRBJ1-1; perhaps TRBD1 as D (6 bases). The CDR3 contains 15 residues. V was cut by 8 bases and J by 5 bases, with 21 bases left in between. CDR1 and CDR2 from the germline V gene are MRHNA and SNTAGT.